The T cell receptor (beta chain) described here comes from a study of blood T cell repertoires in COVID-19. About the research overall: Sources were T cells, B-cell-depleted T cells, or PBMCs; the material itself was cDNA or gDNA.

Source study methods: Nucleated cell counts were estimated from reference gene primer amplification. Using immunoSEQ multiplex PCR, the repertoire was profiled, and TCRdb retains in-frame clones only, with some absent. For V, J and clone size, that table is used; D and trimming come from the DNA. The sample shows nearly 100,000 clones, approximately 84% of them seen only once. The CDR3 loop spans 12 amino acids. The V and J ends lost 6 bases and 4 bases respectively, with 9 bases between them. The germline CDR1 and CDR2 sequences are MNHNY and SVGAGI (reference sequence). The gene calls are TRBV6-6 and TRBJ1-2; D not resolved. This receptor was taken from a man between 65 and 85 years old with acute or convalescent COVID-19. The sample comprised peripheral blood. The CDR3 protein is CASSPDIYGYTF. DNA for the CDR3: TGTGCCAGCAGCCCCGACATCTATGGCTACACCTTC.